The next 15 T cell receptor beta chains were all read from a single sample in a study of metastatic and nonmetastatic thyroid tumors. TCRdb re-analyzed the PCR reads using MiXCR. The sample includes 64,000 or so clones, around 15% seen only once; the top ten take roughly a tenth. Thyroid surgery had not been preceded by any treatment in any patient. The specimen sequenced was blood. These receptors all stem from a male donor with papillary thyroid cancer or a benign thyroid nodule (not recorded which). Some clones in this sample may be carry-over from other donors' samples.

Concerning this clone itself: This could be a read error, since a much larger clone is one nucleotide away. This sequence joins TRBV9 and TRBJ2-3, with a possible D match to TRBD2 (6 bases). The CDR3 covers 16 residues. Germline V gene lookup returns CDR1 SGDLS and CDR2 YYNGEE. CDR3 in amino acids: CASSTQAIGSTDTQYF. CDR3 in DNA: TGTGCCAGCAGCACCCAAGCTATCGGGAGCACGGATACGCAGTATTTT.

This clone was counted ten times or more. The chain couples TRBV3-1 to TRBJ2-2; TRBD2 matches at 10 bases. The length of the CDR3 is 19 residues. V was pared by 4 bases and J by 4 bases, with 15 bases of the junction left unmatched. Germline-derived CDR1 and CDR2 are LGHDT and YNNKEL (reference sequence). This CDR3 is CASSPSGSVGSSPTGELFF. CDR3 DNA: TGTGCCAGCAGCCCTAGCGGGAGTGTGGGATCTAGCCCCACCGGGGAGCTGTTTTTT.

V is TRBV5-1 and J is TRBJ1-1; unclear D gene. V lost 0 bases, J lost 2 bases, and 11 bases lay in between. Germline V CDR1 and CDR2: SGHRS, YFSETQ. The CDR3 has 15 residues. CDR3 sequence (DNA): TGCGCCAGCAGCTTGGCCGGGAAAACTAACACTGAAGCTTTCTTT. Translating it yields CASSLAGKTNTEAFF.

This clone has at least ten counts. The rearrangement joins TRBV20-1 to TRBJ1-2; no reliable D call. Per the germline V gene, CDR1 is DFQATT and CDR2 is SNEGSKA (reference sequence). This CDR3 has 15 residues. V lost 0 bases and J 4 bases, leaving 15 bases between the germline ends. CDR3 protein: CSARDRESNLYGYTF. For the CDR3, the DNA is TGCAGTGCTAGAGATCGGGAATCCAACCTCTATGGCTACACCTTC.

This clone was counted ten times or more. The CDR3 DNA is TGTGCCACCAGTGATTACGGGAGCTCCTACAATGAGCAGTTCTTC. Translating gives CATSDYGSSYNEQFF. This sequence joins TRBV24-1 and TRBJ2-1, with D tentatively TRBD2 (6 bases). V lost 2 bases, J lost 0 bases, and 7 bases lay in between. Germline CDR1 reads KGHDR; CDR2 reads SFDVKD. The CDR3 has 15 residues.

Turning to this clone: A much more abundant neighbour one base away suggests this may be a read error. The J gene is TRBJ1-4, the V gene TRBV10-2, with D tentatively TRBD1 (5 bases). The CDR3 sequence is 14 residues long. Trimming removed 6 bases from V and 7 bases from J, with 15 bases in between. Germline CDR1 and CDR2: WSHSY and SAAADI. CDR3 residues: CASRAVTEIEKLFF. CDR3 DNA: TGCGCCAGCAGGGCCGTGACAGAGATTGAAAAACTGTTTTTT.

This clone was counted ten times or more. The chain combines TRBV20-1 with TRBJ1-2; D call uncertain. CDR1 is DFQATT and CDR2 is SNEGSKA in the germline V gene (reference sequence). There are 13 residues in the CDR3. Trimming removed 3 bases at V and 8 bases at J, with 16 bases between. The CDR3 here is CSARDGDLFGYTF. CDR3 nucleotides: TGCAGTGCTAGGGACGGAGACTTATTCGGCTACACCTTC.

This clone came up many times. The chain has TRBV4-3 and TRBJ1-5; D not certain. Between the trimmed V and J ends, which lost 0 bases and 9 bases, there was a span of 18 bases. CDR1 is LGHNA, CDR2 YSLEER, per germline. This CDR3 spans 16 amino acids. The CDR3 sequence: CASSQEAGSGYVPQHF. The CDR3 coding sequence is TGCGCCAGCAGCCAAGAAGCTGGCAGCGGATATGTGCCCCAGCATTTT.

This clone came up many times. The rearrangement uses TRBV9 and TRBJ2-1; 9 bases line up with TRBD1. Per the germline V gene, CDR1 is SGDLS and CDR2 is YYNGEE. The CDR3 loop spans 17 amino acids. Losses at the gene ends were 0 bases for V and 0 bases for J; bases not matched to a gene: 4. The CDR3 DNA reads TGTGCCAGCAGCGTAGGAGACAGGGGGTTCTCCTACAATGAGCAGTTCTTC. Amino acid sequence: CASSVGDRGFSYNEQFF.

This clone appeared a few times. This may be a read error, as it is one base from a much larger clone. The chain couples TRBV7-7 to TRBJ2-7, with 9 bases fitting TRBD1. The germline gives CDR1 SSHAT, CDR2 FNYEAQ (reference sequence). The CDR3 extends over 15 amino acids. CDR3 nucleotide sequence: TGTGCTAGCAGCTTAGCCCCGGGACAGGGCCACGAGCAGTACTTC. Translating it yields CASSLAPGQGHEQYF. Combining the CDR3 with reference TRBV7-7 and TRBJ2-7 gives the whole variable domain GAGVSQSPRYKVTKRGQDVTLRCDPISSHATLYWYQQALGQGPEFLTYFNYEAQPDKSGLPSDRFSAERPEGSISTLTIQRTEQRDSAMYRCASSLAPGQGHEQYFGPGTRLTVT.

The sample holds a few counts of this clone. A much larger clone lies one base from this, so it may be a read error. The same CDR3 also results from other DNA sequences found in this sample. This chain uses TRBV5-6 with TRBJ1-2, with 7 bases fitting TRBD1. This CDR3 spans 13 amino acids. J gave up 8 bases and V 0 bases, and 4 bases lay outside the gene matches. Germline CDR1 reads SGHDT; CDR2 reads YYEEEE. This CDR3 is CASSLGTGRGYTF. The CDR3 DNA reads as TGTGCCAGCAGCTTGGGGACAGGTCGCGGCTACACCTTC.

Many counts were recorded for this clone. CDR3 nucleotide sequence: TGTGCCAGCGCCTCGACTAGAACAGATACGCAGTATTTT. This sequence encodes CASASTRTDTQYF. V gene TRBV13 combines with J gene TRBJ2-3; TRBD2 might be the D (6 bases). V lost 8 bases and J 3 bases, leaving 12 bases between the germline ends. CDR1 is PRHDT and CDR2 is FYEKMQ in the germline V gene (reference sequence). The CDR3 contains 13 residues.

This clone occurred many times. The chain uses TRBV3-1 and TRBJ2-7, with D tentatively TRBD2 (6 bases). The CDR3 has 14 residues. The germline CDR1 and CDR2 sequences are LGHDT and YNNKEL (reference sequence). V was shortened by 1 base and J by 2 bases, with 9 bases between the two germline ends. The CDR3 spells CASSQGRGTYEQYF. The CDR3 region has the DNA TGTGCCAGCAGCCAAGGGAGGGGAACCTACGAGCAGTACTTC.

This clone was counted ten times or more. The chain has TRBV7-9 and TRBJ1-3; no clear D. In germline, CDR1 is SEHNR, CDR2 FQNEAQ (reference sequence). The CDR3 has 15 amino acids. The ends were cut back, 5 bases at V and 2 bases at J, with 13 bases in the middle. The CDR3 bases are TGTGCCAGCAGCCTCTGGTTGTCCGCTGGAAACACCATATATTTT. This gives the protein CASSLWLSAGNTIYF. The full variable domain, in which reference TRBV7-9 and TRBJ1-3 provide the parts outside the CDR3, is DTGVSQNPRHKITKRGQNVTFRCDPISEHNRLYWYRQTLGQGPEFLTYFQNEAQLEKSRLLSDRFSAERPKGSFSTLEIQRTEQGDSAMYLCASSLWLSAGNTIYFGEGSWLTVV.

This clone was seen many times. The chain links TRBV6-2 or TRBV6-3 to TRBJ1-3; D is unclear. In germline, CDR1 is MNHEY, CDR2 SVGEGT. V dropped 3 bases and J dropped 0 bases, with 9 bases sitting between them. This CDR3 has 15 residues. CDR3 residues: CASSYNTASGNTIYF. The DNA for the CDR3 is TGTGCCAGCAGTTATAACACCGCCTCTGGAAACACCATATATTTT.